This T cell receptor beta chain was observed in a study of cytomegalovirus exposure and HLA in healthy donors. Study-level background: The approximately 690 first-cohort repertoires and the 130 or so validation repertoires shared the same platform, a later analysis reported. The study, taken as a whole, reports: It was confirmed in vitro that a few of the CMV-associated chains were specific for CMV antigens.

As concerns this clone: Its antigen is still unknown.

Data came from immunoSEQ multiplex PCR; TCRdb stores just in-frame clones and leaves some out. The repertoire consists of fewer than 400,000 clones, with roughly 90% occurring once and the leading ten covering approximately 0.96%. Separate from the approximately 730-subject first cohort, the 120-subject validation cohort was the one that the donors belonged to. The CDR3 contains 14 residues. In germline, CDR1 is LGHNA, CDR2 YSLEER. V dropped 0 bases and J dropped 4 bases, with 9 bases sitting between them. This receptor was identified in a man aged 30 to 45 in good health and CMV-seronegative. V is TRBV4-3 and J is TRBJ1-2; D call uncertain. Input material: PBMCs. CDR3 bases: TGCGCCAGCAGCCAAGACCGGTTTGGCTATGGCTACACCTTC. Amino acid sequence: CASSQDRFGYGYTF.